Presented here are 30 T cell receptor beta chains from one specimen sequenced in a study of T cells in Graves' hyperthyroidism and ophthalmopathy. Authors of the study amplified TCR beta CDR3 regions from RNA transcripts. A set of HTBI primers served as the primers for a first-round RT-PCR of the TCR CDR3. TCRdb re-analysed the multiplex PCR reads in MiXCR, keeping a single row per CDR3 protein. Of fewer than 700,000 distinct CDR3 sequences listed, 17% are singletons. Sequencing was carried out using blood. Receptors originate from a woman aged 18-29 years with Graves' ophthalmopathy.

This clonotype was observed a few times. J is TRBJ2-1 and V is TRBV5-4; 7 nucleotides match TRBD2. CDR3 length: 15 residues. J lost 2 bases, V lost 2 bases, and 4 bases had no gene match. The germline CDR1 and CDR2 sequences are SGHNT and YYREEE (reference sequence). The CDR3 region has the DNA TGTGCCAGCAGCTTCGCGGGGACTACCTACAATGAGCAGTTCTTC. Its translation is CASSFAGTTYNEQFF.

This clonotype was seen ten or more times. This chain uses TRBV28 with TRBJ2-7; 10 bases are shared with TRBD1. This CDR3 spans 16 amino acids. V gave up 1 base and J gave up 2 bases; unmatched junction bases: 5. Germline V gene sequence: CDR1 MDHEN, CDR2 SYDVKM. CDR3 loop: CASSLFSGQGAYEQYF. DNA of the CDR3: TGTGCCAGCAGTTTATTTTCAGGACAGGGGGCCTACGAGCAGTACTTC.

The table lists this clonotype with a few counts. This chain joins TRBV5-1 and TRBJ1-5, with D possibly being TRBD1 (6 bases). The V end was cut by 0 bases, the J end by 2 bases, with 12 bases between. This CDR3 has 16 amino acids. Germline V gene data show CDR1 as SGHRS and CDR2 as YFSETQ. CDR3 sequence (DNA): TGCGCCAGCAGCTTGGGGGAGGACAGCGGCAATCAGCCCCAGCATTTT. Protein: CASSLGEDSGNQPQHF.

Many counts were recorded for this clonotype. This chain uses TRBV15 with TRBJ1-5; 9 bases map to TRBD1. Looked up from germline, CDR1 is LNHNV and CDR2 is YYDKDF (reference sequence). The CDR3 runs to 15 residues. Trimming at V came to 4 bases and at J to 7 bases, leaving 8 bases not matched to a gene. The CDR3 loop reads CATSTTGGLRQPQHF. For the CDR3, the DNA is TGTGCCACCAGCACCACAGGGGGCTTAAGGCAGCCCCAGCATTTT.

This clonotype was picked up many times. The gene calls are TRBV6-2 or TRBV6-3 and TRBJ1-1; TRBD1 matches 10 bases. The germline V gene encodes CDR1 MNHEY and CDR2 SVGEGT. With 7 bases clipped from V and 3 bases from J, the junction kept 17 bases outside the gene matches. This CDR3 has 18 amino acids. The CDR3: CASTATIPGQGSDTEAFF. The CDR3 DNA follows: TGTGCCAGCACCGCGACGATCCCGGGACAGGGGTCTGACACTGAAGCTTTCTTT.

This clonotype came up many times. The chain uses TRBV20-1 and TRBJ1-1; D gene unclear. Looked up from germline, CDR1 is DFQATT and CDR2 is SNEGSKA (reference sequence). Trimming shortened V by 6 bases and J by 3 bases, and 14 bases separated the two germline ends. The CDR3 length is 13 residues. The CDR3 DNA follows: TGCAGTGCCCGCGACGGGGTTCACACTGAAGCTTTCTTT. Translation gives CSARDGVHTEAFF.

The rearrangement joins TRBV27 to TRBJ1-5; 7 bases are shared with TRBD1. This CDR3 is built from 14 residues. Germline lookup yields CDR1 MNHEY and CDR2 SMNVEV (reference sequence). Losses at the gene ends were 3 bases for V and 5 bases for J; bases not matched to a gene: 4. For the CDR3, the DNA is TGTGCCAGCAGTTTCGACAGGGATTATCAGCCCCAGCATTTT. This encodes CASSFDRDYQPQHF.

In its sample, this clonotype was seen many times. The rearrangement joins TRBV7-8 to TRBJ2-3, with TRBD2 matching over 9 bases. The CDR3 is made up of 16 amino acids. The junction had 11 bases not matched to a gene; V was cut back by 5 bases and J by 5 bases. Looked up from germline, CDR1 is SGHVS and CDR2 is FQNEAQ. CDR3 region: CASSPMRGGDGDTQYF. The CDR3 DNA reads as TGTGCCAGCAGCCCCATGCGGGGGGGCGATGGAGATACGCAGTATTTT. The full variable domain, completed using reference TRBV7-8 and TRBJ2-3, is GAGVSQSPRYKVAKRGQDVALRCDPISGHVSLFWYQQALGQGPEFLTYFQNEAQLDKSGLPSDRFFAERPEGSVSTLKIQRTQQEDSAVYLCASSPMRGGDGDTQYFGPGTRLTVL.

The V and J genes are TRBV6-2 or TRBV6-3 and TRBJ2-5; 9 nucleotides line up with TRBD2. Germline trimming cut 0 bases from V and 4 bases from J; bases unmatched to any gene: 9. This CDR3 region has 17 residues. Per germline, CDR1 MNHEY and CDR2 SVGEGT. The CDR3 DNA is TGTGCCAGCAGTTACTCACGGGAGCGGGGGGCCTTAGAGACCCAGTACTTC. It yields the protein CASSYSRERGALETQYF.

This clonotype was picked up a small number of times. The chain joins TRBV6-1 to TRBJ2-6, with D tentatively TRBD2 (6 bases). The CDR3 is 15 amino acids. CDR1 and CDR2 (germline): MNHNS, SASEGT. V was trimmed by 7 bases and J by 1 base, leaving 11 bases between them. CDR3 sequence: CASKSGGSGANVLTF. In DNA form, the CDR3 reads TGTGCCAGCAAGTCCGGGGGTTCTGGGGCCAACGTCCTGACTTTC.

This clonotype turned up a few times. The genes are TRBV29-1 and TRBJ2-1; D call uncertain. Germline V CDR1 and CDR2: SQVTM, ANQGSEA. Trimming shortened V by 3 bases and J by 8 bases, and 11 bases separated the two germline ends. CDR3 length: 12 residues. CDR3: CSVELKGHEQFF. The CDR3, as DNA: TGCAGCGTTGAGCTAAAAGGCCATGAGCAGTTCTTC.

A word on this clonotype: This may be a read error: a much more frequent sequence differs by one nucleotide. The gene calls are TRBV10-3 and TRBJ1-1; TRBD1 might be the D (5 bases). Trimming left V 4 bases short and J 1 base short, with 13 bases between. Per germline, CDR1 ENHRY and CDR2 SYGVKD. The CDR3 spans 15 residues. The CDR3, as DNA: TGTGCCATCAGTGCGTCGGAAGGGGCGAACACTGAAGCTTTCTTT. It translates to CAISASEGANTEAFF.

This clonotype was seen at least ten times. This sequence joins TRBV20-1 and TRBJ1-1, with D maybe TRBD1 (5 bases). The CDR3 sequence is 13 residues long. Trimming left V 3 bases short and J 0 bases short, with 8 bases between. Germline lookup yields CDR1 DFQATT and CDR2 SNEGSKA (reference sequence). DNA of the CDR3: TGCAGTGCTAGCGGACACCTGAACACTGAAGCTTTCTTT. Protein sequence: CSASGHLNTEAFF.

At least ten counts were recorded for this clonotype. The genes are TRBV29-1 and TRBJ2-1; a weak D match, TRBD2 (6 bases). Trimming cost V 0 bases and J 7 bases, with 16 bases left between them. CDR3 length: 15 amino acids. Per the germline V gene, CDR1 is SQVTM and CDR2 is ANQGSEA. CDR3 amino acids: CSVEEREGVGNEQFF. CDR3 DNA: TGCAGCGTTGAAGAGCGGGAAGGAGTCGGGAATGAGCAGTTCTTC.

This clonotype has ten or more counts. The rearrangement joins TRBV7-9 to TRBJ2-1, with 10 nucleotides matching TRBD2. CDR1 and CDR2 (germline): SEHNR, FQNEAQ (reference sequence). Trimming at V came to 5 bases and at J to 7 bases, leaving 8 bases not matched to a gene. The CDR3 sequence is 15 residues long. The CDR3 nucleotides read TGTGCCAGCAGCCGAAATAGCGGGGGGCGGAATGAGCAGTTCTTC. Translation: CASSRNSGGRNEQFF.

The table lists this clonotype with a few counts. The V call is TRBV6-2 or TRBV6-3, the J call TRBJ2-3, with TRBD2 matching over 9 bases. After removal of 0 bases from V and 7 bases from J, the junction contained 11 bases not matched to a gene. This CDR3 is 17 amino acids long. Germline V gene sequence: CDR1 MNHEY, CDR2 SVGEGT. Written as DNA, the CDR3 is TGTGCCAGCAGTTACTCCCCAGATAGCGGGAGTTCTAATACGCAGTATTTT. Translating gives CASSYSPDSGSSNTQYF.

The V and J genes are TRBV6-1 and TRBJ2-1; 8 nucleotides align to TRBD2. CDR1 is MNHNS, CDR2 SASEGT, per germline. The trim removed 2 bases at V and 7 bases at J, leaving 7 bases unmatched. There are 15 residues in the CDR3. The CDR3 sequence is CASSELTGGPNEQFF. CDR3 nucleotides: TGTGCCAGCAGTGAACTAACGGGAGGGCCGAATGAGCAGTTCTTC.

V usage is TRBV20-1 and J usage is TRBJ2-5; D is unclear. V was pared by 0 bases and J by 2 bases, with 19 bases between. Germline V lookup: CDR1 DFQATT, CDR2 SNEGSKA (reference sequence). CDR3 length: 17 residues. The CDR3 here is CSARDRLVQLIQETQYF. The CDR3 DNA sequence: TGCAGTGCTAGAGATCGTTTGGTACAGCTAATTCAAGAGACCCAGTACTTC.

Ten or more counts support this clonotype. The CDR3 sequence is CAISESPGGNYGYTF. CDR3 nucleotides: TGTGCCATCAGTGAGTCACCAGGGGGCAACTATGGCTACACCTTC. V is TRBV10-3 and J is TRBJ1-2; 8 positions agree with TRBD1. Germline loops: CDR1 ENHRY, CDR2 SYGVKD. CDR3 size: 15 residues. V lost 0 bases to trimming and J lost 2 bases; unmatched junction nucleotides: 2.

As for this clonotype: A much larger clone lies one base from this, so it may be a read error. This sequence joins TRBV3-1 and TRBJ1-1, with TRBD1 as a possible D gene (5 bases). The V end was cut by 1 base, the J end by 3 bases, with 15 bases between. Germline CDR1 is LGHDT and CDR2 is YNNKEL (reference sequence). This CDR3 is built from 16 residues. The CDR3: CASSQAPGRMYTEAFF. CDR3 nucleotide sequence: TGTGCCAGCAGCCAAGCGCCAGGGCGCATGTACACTGAAGCTTTCTTT.

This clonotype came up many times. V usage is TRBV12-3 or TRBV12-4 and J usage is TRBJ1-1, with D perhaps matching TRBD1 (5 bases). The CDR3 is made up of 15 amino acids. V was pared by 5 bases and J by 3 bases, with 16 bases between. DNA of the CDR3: TGTGCCAGCAGTCCCGTTCAGGGTTGGGACACTGAAGCTTTCTTT. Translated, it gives CASSPVQGWDTEAFF.

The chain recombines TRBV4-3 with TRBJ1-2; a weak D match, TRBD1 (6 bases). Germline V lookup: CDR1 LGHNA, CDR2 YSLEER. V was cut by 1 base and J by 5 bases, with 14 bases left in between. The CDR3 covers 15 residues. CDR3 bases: TGCGCCAGCAGCCAAGGGGAGGCAGGGGAATATGGCTACACCTTC. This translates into CASSQGEAGEYGYTF.

The CDR3 is CASSWVGTGGSEQYF. In DNA, the CDR3 is TGTGCCAGCAGCTGGGTAGGGACAGGGGGTAGCGAGCAGTACTTC. The chain joins TRBV11-2 to TRBJ2-7, with TRBD1 identical over 11 bases. The germline CDR1 and CDR2 sequences are SGHAT and FQNNGV. This CDR3 has 15 residues. Trimming took 4 bases from V and 6 from J; bases not matched to a gene: 8.

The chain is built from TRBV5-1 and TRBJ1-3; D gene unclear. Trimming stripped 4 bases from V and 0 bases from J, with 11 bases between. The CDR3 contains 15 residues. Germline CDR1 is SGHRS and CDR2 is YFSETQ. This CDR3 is CASSADGDSGNTIYF. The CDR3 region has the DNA TGCGCCAGCAGCGCCGACGGTGACTCTGGAAACACCATATATTTT.

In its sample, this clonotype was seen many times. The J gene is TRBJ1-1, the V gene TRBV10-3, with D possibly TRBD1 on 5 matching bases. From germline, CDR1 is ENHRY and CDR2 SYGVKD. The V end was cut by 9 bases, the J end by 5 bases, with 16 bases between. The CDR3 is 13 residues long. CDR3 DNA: TGTGCCATAAGCCAGCAGGGAGGGACTGAAGCTTTCTTT. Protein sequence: CAISQQGGTEAFF.

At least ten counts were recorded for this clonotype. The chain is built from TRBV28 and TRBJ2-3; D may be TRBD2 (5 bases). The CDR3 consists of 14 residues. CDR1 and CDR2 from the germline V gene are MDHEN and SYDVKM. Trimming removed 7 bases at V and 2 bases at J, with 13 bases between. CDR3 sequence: CASTPWGDTDTQYF. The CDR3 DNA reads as TGTGCCAGCACCCCATGGGGAGACACAGATACGCAGTATTTT.

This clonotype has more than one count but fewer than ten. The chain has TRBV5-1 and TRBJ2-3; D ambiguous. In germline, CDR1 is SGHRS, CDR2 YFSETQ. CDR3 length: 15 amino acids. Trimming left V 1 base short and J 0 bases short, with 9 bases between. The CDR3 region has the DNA TGCGCCAGCAGCTTGTCAGCCTCTAGCACAGATACGCAGTATTTT. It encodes CASSLSASSTDTQYF.

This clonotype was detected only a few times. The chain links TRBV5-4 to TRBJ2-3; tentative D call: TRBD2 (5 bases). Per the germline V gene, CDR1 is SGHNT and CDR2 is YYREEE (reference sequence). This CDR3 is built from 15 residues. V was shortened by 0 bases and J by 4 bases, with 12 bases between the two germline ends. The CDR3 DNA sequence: TGTGCCAGCAGCTTGGTCCCGGGGTGGGCAGATACGCAGTATTTT. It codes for CASSLVPGWADTQYF.

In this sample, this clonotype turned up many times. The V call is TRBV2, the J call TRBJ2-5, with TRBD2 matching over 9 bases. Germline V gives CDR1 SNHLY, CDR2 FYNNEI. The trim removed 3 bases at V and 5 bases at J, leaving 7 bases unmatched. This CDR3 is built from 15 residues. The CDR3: CASSDGGRAWETQYF. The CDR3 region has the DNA TGTGCCAGCAGTGACGGCGGGAGGGCCTGGGAGACCCAGTACTTC.

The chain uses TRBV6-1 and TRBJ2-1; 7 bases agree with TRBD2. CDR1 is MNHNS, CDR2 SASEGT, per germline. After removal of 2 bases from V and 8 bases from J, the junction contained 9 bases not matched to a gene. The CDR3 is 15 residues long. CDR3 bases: TGTGCCAGCAGTGAAAGATGGAGCGGGGCGGATGAGCAGTTCTTC. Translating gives CASSERWSGADEQFF.